These T cell receptor beta chains were read from a single sample in a study of cytomegalovirus exposure and HLA in healthy donors. Sequencing was performed with immunoSEQ multiplex PCR; in TCRdb, only in-frame clones are kept and a portion is missing. The table has about 140,000 clones, roughly 82% seen once. What was sequenced was PBMCs. The source is a man younger than 35 in good health and CMV-seropositive. Each CDR3 is given with its conserved first and last residue. D genes are given only for firm matches. Clone sizes are given selectively: once, few, many, or a class where the clone is expanded.

clone_size j_call d_call v_call cdr3_aa cdr3_nt
- TRBJ2-7 TRBD2 TRBV5-1 CASSLGLAVYEQYF TGCGCCAGCAGCTTAGGACTAGCGGTCTACGAGCAGTACTTC
- TRBJ1-4 - TRBV5-1 CASSWGTSSTNEKLFF TGCGCCAGCAGCTGGGGGACTTCATCAACTAATGAAAAACTGTTTTTT
- TRBJ2-3 TRBD2 TRBV6-4 CASSPLAGNTDTQYF TGTGCCAGCAGTCCCCTAGCGGGAAACACAGATACGCAGTATTTT
once TRBJ2-7 - TRBV28 CASSPQGLSYEQYF TGTGCCAGCAGTCCCCAGGGCCTCTCCTACGAGCAGTACTTC
few TRBJ2-7 TRBD1 TRBV4-1 CASSHRTGIDEQYF TGCGCCAGCAGCCATCGGACAGGGATTGACGAGCAGTACTTC
- TRBJ2-1 TRBD2 TRBV6-5 CASSLTSGIQNEQFF TGTGCCAGCAGCCTTACTAGCGGGATACAGAATGAGCAGTTCTTC
- TRBJ2-2 TRBD2 TRBV28 CATGGLAGSTGELFF TGTGCCACAGGGGGACTAGCGGGAAGCACCGGGGAGCTGTTTTTT
- TRBJ2-1 TRBD2 TRBV2 CASRVTSGRANEQFF TGTGCCAGCAGGGTGACTAGCGGGAGGGCCAATGAGCAGTTCTTC
- TRBJ2-3 - TRBV15 CATSRDQVADTQYF TGTGCCACCAGCAGAGACCAGGTTGCAGATACGCAGTATTTT
- TRBJ1-4 - TRBV9 CASSVGSSTRGGHNEKLFF TGTGCCAGCAGCGTAGGGTCCTCGACTAGGGGCGGACATAATGAAAAACTGTTTTTT
- TRBJ2-7 - TRBV21-1 CASSKTGQPYEQYF TGTGCCAGCAGCAAAACGGGACAGCCTTACGAGCAGTACTTC
- TRBJ2-1 - TRBV5-1 CASSSDIYSEQFF TGCGCCAGCAGCTCCGACATCTACAGTGAGCAGTTCTTC
- TRBJ2-5 - TRBV14 CASSQGGTGETQYF TGTGCCAGCAGCCAAGGCGGGACGGGAGAGACCCAGTACTTC
- TRBJ1-1 - TRBV7-8 CASSRSSNTEAFF TGTGCCAGTTCAAGAAGCTCGAACACTGAAGCTTTCTTT
- TRBJ1-1 TRBD1 TRBV30 CAWDRDRDTEAFF TGTGCCTGGGACAGGGATCGGGACACTGAAGCTTTCTTT
- TRBJ1-2 TRBD1 TRBV28 CASTHRTGWDYGYTF TGTGCCAGCACCCATAGGACAGGGTGGGACTATGGCTACACCTTC
once TRBJ2-7 TRBD2 TRBV4-2 CASSHGRGAYEQYF TGTGCCAGCAGCCATGGACGGGGGGCCTACGAGCAGTACTTC
- TRBJ2-7 - TRBV28 CASSLSGNPVPYEQYF TGTGCCAGCAGTTTATCAGGGAATCCAGTCCCCTACGAGCAGTACTTC
- TRBJ2-3 TRBD2 TRBV28 CASRPLRGLAGGSTDTQYF TGTGCCAGCAGACCCCTCCGGGGACTAGCGGGAGGGAGCACAGATACGCAGTATTTT
- TRBJ2-7 TRBD2 TRBV28 CASRPRLAGNYEQYF TGTGCCAGCAGACCCCGACTAGCGGGAAACTACGAGCAGTACTTC
- TRBJ2-3 TRBD2 TRBV18 CASSRGTSGTSTDTQYF TGTGCCAGCTCACGCGGGACTAGCGGGACGAGCACAGATACGCAGTATTTT
- TRBJ1-1 - TRBV19 CASSMSAGVGTEAFF TGTGCCAGTAGTATGAGTGCAGGGGTGGGGACTGAAGCTTTCTTT
- TRBJ2-1 TRBD1 TRBV25-1 CASSGEGDRDYNEQFF TGTGCCAGCAGTGGGGAAGGGGACAGGGACTACAATGAGCAGTTCTTC
- TRBJ2-7 - TRBV29-1 CSVEEGASSYEQYF TGCAGCGTTGAGGAGGGGGCAAGCTCCTACGAGCAGTACTTC
- TRBJ2-3 TRBD1 TRBV6-1 CASSEATGGPDTQYF TGTGCCAGCAGTGAAGCGACAGGGGGCCCAGATACGCAGTATTTT
- TRBJ1-4 TRBD1 TRBV2 CASRWTGTEKLFF TGTGCCAGCAGGTGGACAGGGACTGAAAAACTGTTTTTT
- TRBJ1-3 TRBD1 TRBV10-2 CASSSGQGAKGNTIYF TGCGCCAGCAGTTCGGGACAGGGGGCGAAAGGAAACACCATATATTTT
few TRBJ2-1 - TRBV25-1 CATQGDEQFF TGTGCCACTCAAGGAGATGAGCAGTTCTTC